Listed here is a single T cell receptor (beta chain). Clones were sequenced by immunoSEQ multiplex PCR, and TCRdb holds only the in-frame ones, with some missing. The sample consists of about 95,000 clones, more than 75% of them appearing once. Sample time point: pretreatment peripheral blood. These data come from a study of PD-L1 blockade in urothelial cancer. This material consisted of PBMCs, taken around atezolizumab (anti-PD-L1) treatment. The sequence derives from a man aged 55 to 70 with urothelial cancer.

The CDR3 DNA reads TGTGCCAGCAGTCAGACCGACAGGGCCTACACCTTC. This encodes CASSQTDRAYTF. The chain combines TRBV6-1 with TRBJ1-2; 7 bases are shared with TRBD1. This CDR3 contains 12 residues. From germline, CDR1 is MNHNS and CDR2 SASEGT. V lost 5 bases to trimming and J lost 10 bases; unmatched junction nucleotides: 7.